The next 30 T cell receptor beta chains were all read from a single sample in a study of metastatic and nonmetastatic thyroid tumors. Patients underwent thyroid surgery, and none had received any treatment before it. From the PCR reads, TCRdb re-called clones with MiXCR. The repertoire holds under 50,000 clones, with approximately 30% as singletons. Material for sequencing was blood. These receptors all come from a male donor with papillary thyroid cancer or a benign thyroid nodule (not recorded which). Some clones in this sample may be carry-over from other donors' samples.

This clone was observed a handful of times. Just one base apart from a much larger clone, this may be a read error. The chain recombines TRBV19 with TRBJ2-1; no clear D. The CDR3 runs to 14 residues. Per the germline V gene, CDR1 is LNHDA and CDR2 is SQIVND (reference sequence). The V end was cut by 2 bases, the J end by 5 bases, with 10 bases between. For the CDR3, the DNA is TGTGCCAGTAGTATAATCACAGTTGACAATGAGCAGTTCTTC. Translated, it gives CASSIITVDNEQFF.

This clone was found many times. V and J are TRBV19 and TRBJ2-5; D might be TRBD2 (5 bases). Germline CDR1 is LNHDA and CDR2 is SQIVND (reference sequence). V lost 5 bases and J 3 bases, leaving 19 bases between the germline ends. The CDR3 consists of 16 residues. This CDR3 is CASSSGLRGKKETQYF. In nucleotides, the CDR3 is TGTGCCAGTAGTTCCGGACTCCGAGGGAAAAAAGAGACCCAGTACTTC.

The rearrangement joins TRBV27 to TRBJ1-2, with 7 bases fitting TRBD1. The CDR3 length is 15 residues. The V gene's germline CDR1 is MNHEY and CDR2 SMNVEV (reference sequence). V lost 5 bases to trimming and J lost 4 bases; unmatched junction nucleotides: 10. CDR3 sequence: CASSPPGQRGYGYTF. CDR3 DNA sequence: TGTGCCAGCAGTCCGCCGGGACAGAGGGGCTATGGCTACACCTTC.

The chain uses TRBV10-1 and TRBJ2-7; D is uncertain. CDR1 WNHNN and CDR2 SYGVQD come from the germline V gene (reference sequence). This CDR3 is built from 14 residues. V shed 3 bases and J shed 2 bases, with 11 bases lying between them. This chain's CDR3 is CASSDGHTTYEQYF. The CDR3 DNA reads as TGCGCCAGCAGTGACGGGCATACTACCTACGAGCAGTACTTC.

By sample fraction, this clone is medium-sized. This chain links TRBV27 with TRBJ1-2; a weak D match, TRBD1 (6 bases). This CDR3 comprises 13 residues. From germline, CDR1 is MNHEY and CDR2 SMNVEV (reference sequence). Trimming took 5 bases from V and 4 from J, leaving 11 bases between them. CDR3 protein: CASSQTGLYGYTF. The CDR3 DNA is TGTGCCAGCAGTCAGACAGGCCTCTATGGCTACACCTTC.

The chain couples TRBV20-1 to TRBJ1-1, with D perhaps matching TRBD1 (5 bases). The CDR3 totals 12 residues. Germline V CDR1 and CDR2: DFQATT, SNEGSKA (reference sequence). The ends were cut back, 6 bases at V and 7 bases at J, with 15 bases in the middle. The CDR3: CSAPGRGYEAFF. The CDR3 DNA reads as TGCAGTGCCCCGGGACGGGGATATGAAGCTTTCTTT.

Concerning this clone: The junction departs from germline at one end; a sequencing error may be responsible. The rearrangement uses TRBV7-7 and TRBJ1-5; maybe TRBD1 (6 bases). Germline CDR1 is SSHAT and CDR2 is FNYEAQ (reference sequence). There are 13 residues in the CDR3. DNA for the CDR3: TGTGCTAGCAGCTTATACAGGGACCAGCCCCAGCATTTT. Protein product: CASSLYRDQPQHF.

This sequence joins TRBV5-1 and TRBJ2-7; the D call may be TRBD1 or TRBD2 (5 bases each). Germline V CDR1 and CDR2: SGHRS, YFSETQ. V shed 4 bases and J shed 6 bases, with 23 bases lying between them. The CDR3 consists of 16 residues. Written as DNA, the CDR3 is TGCGCCAGCAGCCCGGGACCTGGCCTAGGAATCTGCGAGCAGTACTTC. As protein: CASSPGPGLGICEQYF.

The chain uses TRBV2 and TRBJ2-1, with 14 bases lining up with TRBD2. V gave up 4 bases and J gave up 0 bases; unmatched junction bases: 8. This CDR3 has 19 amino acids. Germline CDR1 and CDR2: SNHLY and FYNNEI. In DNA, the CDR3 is TGTGCCAGCAGTGTGGGACTAGCGGGAGAGGGGTCCTCCTACAATGAGCAGTTCTTC. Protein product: CASSVGLAGEGSSYNEQFF.

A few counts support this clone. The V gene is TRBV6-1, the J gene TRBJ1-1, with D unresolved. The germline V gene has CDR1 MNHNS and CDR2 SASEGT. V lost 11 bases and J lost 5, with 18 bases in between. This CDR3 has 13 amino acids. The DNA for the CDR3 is TGTGCCTCTGGGGAGGGTCGAAGAACTGAAGCTTTCTTT. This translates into CASGEGRRTEAFF.

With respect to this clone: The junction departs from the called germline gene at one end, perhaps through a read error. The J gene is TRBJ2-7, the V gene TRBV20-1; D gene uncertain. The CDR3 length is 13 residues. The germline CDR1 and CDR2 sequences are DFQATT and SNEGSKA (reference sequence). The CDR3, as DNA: TGCAGTGCCTCTCCTATCGGTACCTACGAGCAGTACTTT. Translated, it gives CSASPIGTYEQYF.

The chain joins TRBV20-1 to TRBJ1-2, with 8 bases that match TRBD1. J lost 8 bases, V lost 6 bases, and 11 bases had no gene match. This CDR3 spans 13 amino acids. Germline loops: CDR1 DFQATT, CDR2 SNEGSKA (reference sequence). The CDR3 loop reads CSAYGQGQIGYTF. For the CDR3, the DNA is TGCAGTGCCTATGGACAGGGACAAATCGGCTACACCTTC.

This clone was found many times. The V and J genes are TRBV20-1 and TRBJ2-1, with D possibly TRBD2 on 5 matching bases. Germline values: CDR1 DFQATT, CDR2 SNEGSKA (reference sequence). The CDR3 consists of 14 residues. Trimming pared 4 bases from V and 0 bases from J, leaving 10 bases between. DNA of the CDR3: TGCAGTGCTACGGTAGGGAGCTCCTACAATGAGCAGTTCTTC. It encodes CSATVGSSYNEQFF.

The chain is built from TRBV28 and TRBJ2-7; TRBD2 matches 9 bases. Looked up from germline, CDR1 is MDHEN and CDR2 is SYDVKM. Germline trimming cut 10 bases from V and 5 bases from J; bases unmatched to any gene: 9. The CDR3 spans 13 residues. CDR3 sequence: CATMQGGRDEQYF. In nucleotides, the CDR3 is TGTGCCACCATGCAGGGCGGGAGGGACGAGCAGTACTTC.

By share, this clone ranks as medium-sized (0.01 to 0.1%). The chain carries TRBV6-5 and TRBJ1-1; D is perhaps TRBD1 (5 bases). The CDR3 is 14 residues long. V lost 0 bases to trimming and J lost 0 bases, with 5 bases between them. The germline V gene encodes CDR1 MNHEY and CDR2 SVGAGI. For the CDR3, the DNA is TGTGCCAGCAGTTACTCCAGGGTGAACACTGAAGCTTTCTTT. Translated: CASSYSRVNTEAFF.

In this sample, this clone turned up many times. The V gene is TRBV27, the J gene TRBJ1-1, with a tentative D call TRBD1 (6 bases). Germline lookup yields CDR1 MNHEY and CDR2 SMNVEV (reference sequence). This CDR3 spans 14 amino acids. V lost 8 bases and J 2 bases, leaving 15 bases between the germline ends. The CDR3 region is CASPRTASNTEAFF. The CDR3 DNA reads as TGTGCCAGCCCTCGGACAGCTTCTAACACTGAAGCTTTCTTT.

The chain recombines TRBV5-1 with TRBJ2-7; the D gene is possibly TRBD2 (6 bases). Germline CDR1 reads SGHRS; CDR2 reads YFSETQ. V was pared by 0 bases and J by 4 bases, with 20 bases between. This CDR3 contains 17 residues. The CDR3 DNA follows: TGCGCCAGCAGCTTGGACGGGAGCCCGCTTGGGGGGTACGAGCAGTACTTC. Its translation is CASSLDGSPLGGYEQYF. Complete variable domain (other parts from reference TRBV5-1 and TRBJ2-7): KAGVTQTPRYLIKTRGQQVTLSCSPISGHRSVSWYQQTPGQGLQFLFEYFSETQRNKGNFPGRFSGRQFSNSRSEMNVSTLELGDSALYLCASSLDGSPLGGYEQYFGPGTRLTVT.

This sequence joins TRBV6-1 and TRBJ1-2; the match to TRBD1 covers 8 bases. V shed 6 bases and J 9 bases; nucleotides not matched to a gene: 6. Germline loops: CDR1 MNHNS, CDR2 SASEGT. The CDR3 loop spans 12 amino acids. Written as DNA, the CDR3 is TGTGCCAGCAGGGAGCAGGGGGCGAGCTACACCTTC. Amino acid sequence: CASREQGASYTF.

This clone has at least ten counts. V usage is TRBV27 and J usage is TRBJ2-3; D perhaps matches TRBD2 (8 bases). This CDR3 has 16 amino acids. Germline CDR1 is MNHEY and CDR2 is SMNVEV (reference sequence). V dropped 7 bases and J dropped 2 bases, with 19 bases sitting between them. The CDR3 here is CASTRGASGLTDTQYF. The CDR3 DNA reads TGTGCCAGCACCAGGGGGGCTAGCGGGCTCACAGATACGCAGTATTTT.

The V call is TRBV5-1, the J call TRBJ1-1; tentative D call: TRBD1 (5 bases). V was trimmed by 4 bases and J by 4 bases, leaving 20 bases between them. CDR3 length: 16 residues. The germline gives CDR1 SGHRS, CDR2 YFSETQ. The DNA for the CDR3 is TGCGCCAGCAGCCCTGGGGGAGGTTCTCGGGGCACTGAAGCTTTCTTT. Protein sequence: CASSPGGGSRGTEAFF.

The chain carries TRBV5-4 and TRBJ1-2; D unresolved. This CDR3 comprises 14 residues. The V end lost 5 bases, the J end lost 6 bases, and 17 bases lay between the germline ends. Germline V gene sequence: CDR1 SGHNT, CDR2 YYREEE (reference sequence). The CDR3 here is CASRSRVENDGYTF. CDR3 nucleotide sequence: TGTGCCAGCAGATCCCGGGTGGAAAACGATGGCTACACCTTC.

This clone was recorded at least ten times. This CDR3 is CASSLQIRLPPEAFF. The DNA for the CDR3 is TGTGCCAGTAGTCTTCAAATCCGTTTACCTCCGGAAGCTTTCTTT. This rearrangement joins TRBV19 to TRBJ1-1; D uncertain. Per the germline V gene, CDR1 is LNHDA and CDR2 is SQIVND (reference sequence). The CDR3 covers 15 residues. V lost 5 bases and J 8 bases, leaving 21 bases between the germline ends.

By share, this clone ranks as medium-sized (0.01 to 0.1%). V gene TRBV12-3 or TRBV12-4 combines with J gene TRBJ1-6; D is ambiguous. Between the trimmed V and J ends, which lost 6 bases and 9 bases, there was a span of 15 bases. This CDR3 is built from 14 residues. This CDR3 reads CASRLSPQRSPLHF. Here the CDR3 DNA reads TGTGCCAGCAGATTGTCCCCACAGCGTTCACCCCTCCACTTT.

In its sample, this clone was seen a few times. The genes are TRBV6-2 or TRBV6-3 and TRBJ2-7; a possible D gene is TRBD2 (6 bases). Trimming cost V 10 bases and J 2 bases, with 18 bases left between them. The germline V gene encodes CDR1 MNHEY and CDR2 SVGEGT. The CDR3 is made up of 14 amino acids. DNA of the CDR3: TGTGCCACCCACCAGGTGGGAGGCGCCTACGAGCAGTACTTC. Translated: CATHQVGGAYEQYF.

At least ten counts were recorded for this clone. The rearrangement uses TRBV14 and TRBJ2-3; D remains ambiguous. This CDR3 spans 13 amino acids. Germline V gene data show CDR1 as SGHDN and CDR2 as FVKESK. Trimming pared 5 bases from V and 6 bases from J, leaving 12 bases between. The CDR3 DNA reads TGTGCCAGCAGCGTAGTGTCGGCCGATACGCAGTATTTT. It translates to CASSVVSADTQYF.

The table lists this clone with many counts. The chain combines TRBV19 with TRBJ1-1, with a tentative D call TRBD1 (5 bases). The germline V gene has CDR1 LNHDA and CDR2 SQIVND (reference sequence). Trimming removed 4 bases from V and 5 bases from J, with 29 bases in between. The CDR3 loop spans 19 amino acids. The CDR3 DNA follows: TGTGCCAGTAGTAACTCTCGAGGGGCGGGCGTTCTAACTCGGACTGAAGCTTTCTTT. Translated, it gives CASSNSRGAGVLTRTEAFF.

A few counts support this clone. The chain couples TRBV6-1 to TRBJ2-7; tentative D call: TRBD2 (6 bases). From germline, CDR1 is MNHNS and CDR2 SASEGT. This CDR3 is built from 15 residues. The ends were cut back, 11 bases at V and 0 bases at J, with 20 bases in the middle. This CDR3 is CAGKEGDGSSYEQYF. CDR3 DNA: TGTGCCGGCAAAGAGGGCGACGGGAGCTCCTACGAGCAGTACTTC.

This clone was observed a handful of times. CDR3 region: CASSDGWTEAFF. As DNA, the CDR3 is TGTGCCAGTAGCGACGGTTGGACTGAAGCTTTCTTT. The rearrangement joins TRBV19 to TRBJ1-1, with D uncertain. Germline CDR1 reads LNHDA; CDR2 reads SQIVND (reference sequence). The CDR3 loop spans 12 amino acids. V lost 6 bases to trimming and J lost 5 bases, with 10 bases between them.

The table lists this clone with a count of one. Written as DNA, the CDR3 is TGTGCCAGCAGCTTCCGGGACTCGAATTACGAGCAGTACTTC. This sequence encodes CASSFRDSNYEQYF. The chain joins TRBV11-3 to TRBJ2-7; possible D gene TRBD2, 6 bases. Germline V gene lookup returns CDR1 SGHNT and CDR2 YENEEA. The CDR3 covers 14 residues. Trimming cost V 3 bases and J 4 bases, with 13 bases left between them.

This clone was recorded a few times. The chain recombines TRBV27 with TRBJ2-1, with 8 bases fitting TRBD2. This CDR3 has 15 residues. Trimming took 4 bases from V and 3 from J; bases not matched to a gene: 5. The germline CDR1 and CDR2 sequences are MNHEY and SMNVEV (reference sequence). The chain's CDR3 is CASSSSSGYYNEQFF. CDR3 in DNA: TGTGCCAGCAGTTCCTCTAGCGGGTACTACAATGAGCAGTTCTTC.